A selection of T cell receptor beta chains follows, all from one sample in a study of T cell responses to AZD1222 COVID-19 vaccine. Here immunoSEQ multiplex PCR was the method, and the copy in TCRdb shows in-frame clones only, minus some. This table has 120,000 or so clones, 70% to 90% appearing once. Source: peripheral blood, taken on day 0 of AZD1222 vaccination. The receptors originated from an adult in good health. The CDR3 runs from the conserved cysteine through the conserved F or W. Each record gives: clone size, J gene, V gene, D gene, CDR3 DNA, CDR3 protein. A D gene is named only where the DNA matches it firmly. Only some rows state a clone size, as once, few, many or a class for expanded clones.

clone size: .; J gene: TRBJ1-4; V gene: TRBV7-9; D gene: .; CDR3 DNA: TGTGCCAGCAGCTTAGTATCTGGGGGTAATGAAAAACTGTTTTTT; CDR3 protein: CASSLVSGGNEKLFF
clone size: .; J gene: TRBJ1-5; V gene: TRBV19; D gene: TRBD1; CDR3 DNA: TGTGCCAGTAGTATGGGCGGACAGGGGCCCCCGTATAGCAATCAGCCCCAGCATTTT; CDR3 protein: CASSMGGQGPPYSNQPQHF
clone size: .; J gene: TRBJ2-2; V gene: TRBV2; D gene: .; CDR3 DNA: TGTGCCAGCAGTGAATGGCTCAGCCCCACCGGGGAGCTGTTTTTT; CDR3 protein: CASSEWLSPTGELFF
clone size: few; J gene: TRBJ2-2; V gene: TRBV11-2; D gene: .; CDR3 DNA: TGTGCCAGCAGCTTCTTTGGGGTTGGCACCGGGGAGCTGTTTTTT; CDR3 protein: CASSFFGVGTGELFF
clone size: once; J gene: TRBJ1-2; V gene: TRBV10-3; D gene: .; CDR3 DNA: TGTGCCATCAGTGAAGACAGATCTGCTGGCTACACCTTC; CDR3 protein: CAISEDRSAGYTF
clone size: .; J gene: TRBJ2-3; V gene: TRBV11-1; D gene: .; CDR3 DNA: TGTGCCAGCAGCATGGGGCCTGATACGCAGTATTTT; CDR3 protein: CASSMGPDTQYF
clone size: .; J gene: TRBJ2-4; V gene: TRBV5-1; D gene: .; CDR3 DNA: TGCGCCAGCAGCCCCCGGAGCCAGGGACTAGCCAAAAACATTCAGTACTTC; CDR3 protein: CASSPRSQGLAKNIQYF
clone size: .; J gene: TRBJ1-2; V gene: TRBV5-1; D gene: .; CDR3 DNA: TGCGCCAGCGCCGCGACGTCTTATGGCTACACCTTC; CDR3 protein: CASAATSYGYTF
clone size: .; J gene: TRBJ1-5; V gene: TRBV4-1; D gene: .; CDR3 DNA: TGCGCCAGCAGCCATGGCAGGGGTGCCAATCAGCCCCAGCATTTT; CDR3 protein: CASSHGRGANQPQHF
clone size: .; J gene: TRBJ1-1; V gene: TRBV18; D gene: .; CDR3 DNA: TGTGCCAGCTCACCACGCGCAGGGCCCACTGAAGCTTTCTTT; CDR3 protein: CASSPRAGPTEAFF
clone size: .; J gene: TRBJ1-1; V gene: TRBV21-1; D gene: .; CDR3 DNA: TGTGCCAGCAGCAAATGTTTTCAGAGGGGCCGCCGACGGAACACTGAAGCTTTCTTT; CDR3 protein: CASSKCFQRGRRRNTEAFF
clone size: .; J gene: TRBJ1-5; V gene: TRBV25-1; D gene: .; CDR3 DNA: TGTGCCAGCAGTGTAAGGGATAATCAGCCCCAGCATTTT; CDR3 protein: CASSVRDNQPQHF
clone size: .; J gene: TRBJ2-5; V gene: TRBV5-5; D gene: TRBD2; CDR3 DNA: TGTGCCAGCAGTTCCGATCTAGCGGGGGCAATGGAGACCCAGTACTTC; CDR3 protein: CASSSDLAGAMETQYF
clone size: .; J gene: TRBJ2-3; V gene: TRBV29-1; D gene: TRBD1; CDR3 DNA: TGCAGCGGGGGTCCCCTCCCGGGACAGATCACAGATACGCAGTATTTT; CDR3 protein: CSGGPLPGQITDTQYF
clone size: .; J gene: TRBJ1-2; V gene: TRBV19; D gene: .; CDR3 DNA: TGTGCCAGTAGCTCGGGACAAGTAAACTATGGCTACACCTTC; CDR3 protein: CASSSGQVNYGYTF
clone size: .; J gene: TRBJ2-3; V gene: TRBV27; D gene: TRBD2; CDR3 DNA: TGTGCCAGCAGTTCCGACTCGACTAGCGGGAGAACGGGTACGCAGTATTTT; CDR3 protein: CASSSDSTSGRTGTQYF
clone size: .; J gene: TRBJ1-4; V gene: TRBV2; D gene: .; CDR3 DNA: TGTGCCAGCAACAGGGAAGGGGGTAATGAAAAACTGTTTTTT; CDR3 protein: CASNREGGNEKLFF
clone size: .; J gene: TRBJ1-2; V gene: TRBV29-1; D gene: TRBD1; CDR3 DNA: TGCAGCGCTCAGGGGGCGTTCGATGGCTACACCTTC; CDR3 protein: CSAQGAFDGYTF
clone size: once; J gene: TRBJ2-3; V gene: TRBV4-2; D gene: .; CDR3 DNA: TGTGCCAGCAGCCAAGAACAGCGCACAGATACGCAGTATTTT; CDR3 protein: CASSQEQRTDTQYF
clone size: .; J gene: TRBJ2-1; V gene: TRBV2; D gene: .; CDR3 DNA: TGTGCCAGCAGGTACCGGGACTTACAGTTCTTC; CDR3 protein: CASRYRDLQFF
clone size: .; J gene: TRBJ1-5; V gene: TRBV10-3; D gene: .; CDR3 DNA: TGTGCCATCAGTGAGTTACAGGGAACTCAGCCCCAGCATTTT; CDR3 protein: CAISELQGTQPQHF
clone size: once; J gene: TRBJ1-1; V gene: TRBV7-2; D gene: .; CDR3 DNA: TGTGCCAGCAGCACCGACAAGAACACTGAAGCTTTCTTT; CDR3 protein: CASSTDKNTEAFF
clone size: few; J gene: TRBJ1-2; V gene: TRBV19; D gene: .; CDR3 DNA: TGTGCCAGTAGTATGGGTATAAACTATGGCTACACCTTC; CDR3 protein: CASSMGINYGYTF
clone size: .; J gene: TRBJ1-4; V gene: TRBV7-2; D gene: TRBD1; CDR3 DNA: TGTGCCAGCAGCCCAGGGACAGAAACCCCTAAACTGTTTTTT; CDR3 protein: CASSPGTETPKLFF
clone size: .; J gene: TRBJ1-6; V gene: TRBV5-8; D gene: .; CDR3 DNA: TGTGCCAGCAGCTATAGGACAGTAGCGTCACCCCTCCACTTT; CDR3 protein: CASSYRTVASPLHF
clone size: .; J gene: TRBJ1-2; V gene: TRBV5-6; D gene: .; CDR3 DNA: TGTGCCAGCAGCACCCCGACAGCCGCCTATGGCTACACCTTC; CDR3 protein: CASSTPTAAYGYTF
clone size: .; J gene: TRBJ2-2; V gene: TRBV7-3; D gene: .; CDR3 DNA: TGTGCCAGCAGCTTAGAGACCCCACAGGGTGCGAACACCGGGGAGCTGTTTTTT; CDR3 protein: CASSLETPQGANTGELFF
clone size: .; J gene: TRBJ1-6; V gene: TRBV7-8; D gene: .; CDR3 DNA: TGTGCCAGCAGACAGGACGGGTCACCCCTCCACTTT; CDR3 protein: CASRQDGSPLHF
clone size: .; J gene: TRBJ1-5; V gene: TRBV6-5; D gene: TRBD1; CDR3 DNA: TGTGCCAGCAGCCGGGACAGGGGGCATCAGCCCCAGCATTTT; CDR3 protein: CASSRDRGHQPQHF
clone size: .; J gene: TRBJ2-7; V gene: TRBV3-1/TRBV3-2; D gene: .; CDR3 DNA: TGTGCCAGCAGCCAAGCGACTACCACCTACGAGCAGTACTTC; CDR3 protein: CASSQATTTYEQYF
clone size: .; J gene: TRBJ2-7; V gene: TRBV6-5; D gene: .; CDR3 DNA: TGTGCCAGCGCCCGGGACCAGGGGTACGAGCAGTACTTC; CDR3 protein: CASARDQGYEQYF
clone size: .; J gene: TRBJ1-5; V gene: TRBV4-3; D gene: .; CDR3 DNA: TGCGCCAGCAGCCAAGATGGAGCGTATCAGCCCCAGCATTTT; CDR3 protein: CASSQDGAYQPQHF
clone size: .; J gene: TRBJ1-5; V gene: TRBV20-1; D gene: TRBD1; CDR3 DNA: TGCAGTGCTAGTGCCGGGACAGGGGGGGCTCAGCCCCAGCATTTT; CDR3 protein: CSASAGTGGAQPQHF
clone size: once; J gene: TRBJ1-2; V gene: TRBV30; D gene: TRBD1; CDR3 DNA: TGTGCCTGGAGTTCCGAGACAGGGGGAACTGGTGGCTACACCTTC; CDR3 protein: CAWSSETGGTGGYTF
clone size: .; J gene: TRBJ1-5; V gene: TRBV12-5; D gene: .; CDR3 DNA: TGTGCTAGTGGGGAGGCGGCGTCGCCCCAGCATTTT; CDR3 protein: CASGEAASPQHF
clone size: .; J gene: TRBJ1-5; V gene: TRBV2; D gene: TRBD1; CDR3 DNA: TGTGCCAGCCACCGTGGACAGGGTAGCAATCAGCCCCAGCATTTT; CDR3 protein: CASHRGQGSNQPQHF
clone size: once; J gene: TRBJ1-2; V gene: TRBV14; D gene: .; CDR3 DNA: TGTGCCAGCAGCCAAGATTGGACTTATGGCTACACCTTC; CDR3 protein: CASSQDWTYGYTF
clone size: few; J gene: TRBJ1-3; V gene: TRBV18; D gene: TRBD1; CDR3 DNA: TGTGCCAGCTCACCACAAGGAACAGGGGCATTTGGAAACACCATATATTTT; CDR3 protein: CASSPQGTGAFGNTIYF
clone size: .; J gene: TRBJ1-1; V gene: TRBV9; D gene: .; CDR3 DNA: TGTGCCAGCAGCCCACCGACCCCCCGAGGGACTGAAGCTTTCTTT; CDR3 protein: CASSPPTPRGTEAFF
clone size: .; J gene: TRBJ1-5; V gene: TRBV7-2; D gene: .; CDR3 DNA: TGTGCCAGCAGCTTAGACGGTAATCAGCCCCAGCATTTT; CDR3 protein: CASSLDGNQPQHF
clone size: .; J gene: TRBJ1-3; V gene: TRBV28; D gene: .; CDR3 DNA: TGTGCCAGCAGTTTAGCGGGGAACGGAAACACCATATATTTT; CDR3 protein: CASSLAGNGNTIYF
clone size: .; J gene: TRBJ2-1; V gene: TRBV7-6; D gene: .; CDR3 DNA: TGTGCCAGCAGCCATACGGGTCAAAGCGTCAGTGAGCAGTTCTTC; CDR3 protein: CASSHTGQSVSEQFF
clone size: .; J gene: TRBJ1-2; V gene: TRBV12-3/TRBV12-4; D gene: .; CDR3 DNA: TGTGCCAGCAGTTTATTAGGGCTCCGGGGCTACACCTTC; CDR3 protein: CASSLLGLRGYTF
clone size: .; J gene: TRBJ1-4; V gene: TRBV7-9; D gene: .; CDR3 DNA: TGTGCCAGCAGCTTGGCAGGACCAACTAATGAAAAACTGTTTTTT; CDR3 protein: CASSLAGPTNEKLFF
clone size: .; J gene: TRBJ2-2; V gene: TRBV12-3/TRBV12-4; D gene: .; CDR3 DNA: TGTGCCAGCAGCTTGTCGGTTTCCGGGGAGCTGTTTTTT; CDR3 protein: CASSLSVSGELFF